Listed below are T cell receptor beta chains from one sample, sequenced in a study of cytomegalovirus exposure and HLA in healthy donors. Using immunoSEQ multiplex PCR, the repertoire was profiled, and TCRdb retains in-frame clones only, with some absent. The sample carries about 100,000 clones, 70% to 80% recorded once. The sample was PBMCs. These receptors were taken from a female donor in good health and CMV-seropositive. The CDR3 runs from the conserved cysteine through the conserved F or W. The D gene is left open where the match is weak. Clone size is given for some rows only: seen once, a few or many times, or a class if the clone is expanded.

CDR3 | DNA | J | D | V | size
CASSGTGSSLETQYF | TGTGCCAGCAGTGGGACAGGGTCTTCTCTAGAGACCCAGTACTTC | TRBJ2-5 | TRBD1 | TRBV2 | .
CASSLTSGGGNEQFF | TGTGCCAGCAGCTTAACTAGCGGGGGTGGGAATGAGCAGTTCTTC | TRBJ2-1 | TRBD2 | TRBV7-2 | .
CASSPPGQTYEQYF | TGTGCCAGCTCACCCCCCGGACAGACCTACGAGCAGTACTTC | TRBJ2-7 | . | TRBV18 | .
CASRAGPIYNEQFF | TGTGCCAGTCGGGCGGGACCCATTTACAATGAGCAGTTCTTC | TRBJ2-1 | . | TRBV27 | .
CASSSGGVLGTDTQYF | TGTGCCAGCAGTTCAGGGGGCGTGTTGGGCACAGATACGCAGTATTTT | TRBJ2-3 | TRBD1 | TRBV27 | .
CASSLDAGNQPQHF | TGTGCCAGCAGCTTAGATGCAGGGAATCAGCCCCAGCATTTT | TRBJ1-5 | . | TRBV7-2 | .
CASSRTGASNQPQHF | TGCGCCAGCAGCCGCACAGGGGCGAGCAATCAGCCCCAGCATTTT | TRBJ1-5 | TRBD1 | TRBV5-1 | .
CASSLQGAGYGYTF | TGTGCCAGCAGTTTACAGGGGGCAGGCTATGGCTACACCTTC | TRBJ1-2 | TRBD1 | TRBV6-5 | few
CASSLAGWDNSPLHF | TGCGCCAGCAGCTTGGCGGGGTGGGATAATTCACCCCTCCACTTT | TRBJ1-6 | . | TRBV5-1 | few
CASSPQTLVNTEAFF | TGCGCCAGCAGCCCACAGACCTTAGTGAACACTGAAGCTTTCTTT | TRBJ1-1 | . | TRBV5-1 | .
CASSLPGLPRGYGYTF | TGTGCCAGTAGTCTTCCGGGCCTCCCTCGGGGCTATGGCTACACCTTC | TRBJ1-2 | . | TRBV19 | .
CASRGGTGFYQETQYF | TGCGCCAGCAGAGGGGGGACAGGGTTCTACCAAGAGACCCAGTACTTC | TRBJ2-5 | TRBD1 | TRBV5-1 | .
CASSLQQGGVKTEAFF | TGTGCCAGCAGCTTGCAACAGGGGGGGGTAAAGACTGAAGCTTTCTTT | TRBJ1-1 | TRBD1 | TRBV7-2 | .
CASSYGLAGREKLFF | TGTGCCAGCAGTTACGGGTTGGCGGGTAGGGAAAAACTGTTTTTT | TRBJ1-4 | . | TRBV7-9 | .
CASSQDREDLYEQYF | TGCGCCAGCAGCCAAGACCGGGAGGACCTCTACGAGCAGTACTTC | TRBJ2-7 | TRBD2 | TRBV4-1 | .
CASSSHRGSGYYEQYF | TGTGCCAGCAGCTCCCATAGGGGGTCGGGGTACTACGAGCAGTACTTC | TRBJ2-7 | . | TRBV5-6 | .
CASSLATTENIQYF | TGCGCCAGCAGCTTGGCCACGACAGAAAACATTCAGTACTTC | TRBJ2-4 | . | TRBV5-1 | .
CASSPLGGSTDTQYF | TGTGCCAGCAGTCCCTTGGGGGGGAGCACAGATACGCAGTATTTT | TRBJ2-3 | TRBD2 | TRBV27 | .
CASSVTGIDNQPQHF | TGTGCCAGCAGTGTTACGGGGATTGATAATCAGCCCCAGCATTTT | TRBJ1-5 | . | TRBV2 | once
CASSIQQGAAEAFF | TGTGCCAGCAGCATACAACAGGGGGCCGCTGAAGCTTTCTTT | TRBJ1-1 | TRBD1 | TRBV11-2 | .
CASRKPSSGANGLTF | TGTGCCAGCAGGAAACCCAGCTCTGGGGCCAACGGCCTGACTTTC | TRBJ2-6 | . | TRBV2 | .
CASNRQGTMNTEAFF | TGTGCCAGCAACCGACAGGGGACTATGAACACTGAAGCTTTCTTT | TRBJ1-1 | TRBD1 | TRBV2 | .
CASSYGRRNGYTF | TGTGCCAGCAGTTATGGGAGGAGGAATGGCTACACCTTC | TRBJ1-2 | . | TRBV6-5 | .
CAWSISWAGGLTDTQYF | TGTGCCTGGAGTATCTCGTGGGCGGGAGGACTCACAGATACGCAGTATTTT | TRBJ2-3 | TRBD2 | TRBV30 | .
CASSYLGGQYF | TGTGCCAGCAGTTACTTGGGGGGTCAGTATTTT | TRBJ2-3 | . | TRBV6-5 | .
CASSIQGHQPQHF | TGTGCCAGTAGTATCCAGGGGCATCAGCCCCAGCATTTT | TRBJ1-5 | . | TRBV19 | .
CASSQDRGEDHEQFF | TGCGCCAGCAGCCAAGATCGAGGGGAGGACCATGAGCAGTTCTTC | TRBJ2-1 | . | TRBV4-1 | .
CASSGGHVTGYNEQFF | TGTGCCAGCAGTGGAGGGCATGTAACTGGCTACAATGAGCAGTTCTTC | TRBJ2-1 | . | TRBV6-1 | few
CASSVPRTGGTDTQYF | TGCGCCAGCAGCGTACCCAGGACAGGGGGAACTGATACGCAGTATTTT | TRBJ2-3 | TRBD1 | TRBV5-1 | .
CASRKWEGEGGNQPQHF | TGTGCCAGTAGGAAATGGGAGGGGGAAGGGGGCAATCAGCCCCAGCATTTT | TRBJ1-5 | . | TRBV19 | .
CARKVGQGACEQYF | TGTGCCCGTAAGGTGGGACAGGGGGCCTGCGAGCAGTACTTC | TRBJ2-7 | TRBD1 | TRBV6-4 | .
CASSRTSGHNEQFF | TGTGCCAGTAGTAGGACTAGCGGACACAATGAGCAGTTCTTC | TRBJ2-1 | TRBD2 | TRBV19 | .
CASRSTGVQRGQYF | TGTGCCAGCAGATCTACAGGGGTCCAGCGAGGGCAGTACTTC | TRBJ2-7 | TRBD1 | TRBV6-5 | .